These 19 T cell receptor beta chains originate from one sample sequenced in a study of siplizumab effects on memory and regulatory T cells. The repertoire was sequenced with immunoSEQ multiplex PCR; TCRdb's copy has only in-frame clones and lacks some. The table includes some 99,000 clones, approximately 90% detected once. The sample consisted of Tregs sorted from blood. These receptors all come from a human donor in good health.

This chain connects TRBV15 to TRBJ2-3, with TRBD2 matching 7 bases. This CDR3 region has 15 residues. CDR1 LNHNV and CDR2 YYDKDF come from the germline V gene (reference sequence). Losses at the gene ends were 1 base for V and 4 bases for J; bases not matched to a gene: 5. In nucleotides, the CDR3 is TGTGCCACCAGCAGAGCGGGGGGTTGGGCAGATACGCAGTATTTT. Amino acid sequence: CATSRAGGWADTQYF.

Note on this clone: The same CDR3 also results from other DNA sequences found in this sample. The chain links TRBV11-2 to TRBJ2-3; TRBD2 aligns across 8 bases. The CDR3 extends over 16 amino acids. The germline gives CDR1 SGHAT, CDR2 FQNNGV. Trimming removed 1 base from V and 3 bases from J; junction bases left unmatched: 6. Here the CDR3 reads CASSLVLAGRTDTQYF. DNA of the CDR3: TGTGCCAGCAGCTTAGTGCTAGCGGGTAGGACAGATACGCAGTATTTT.

This chain joins TRBV18 and TRBJ1-1, with a weak D call TRBD1 (6 bases). The ends were cut back, 2 bases at V and 0 bases at J, with 13 bases in the middle. CDR1 is KGHSH, CDR2 LQKENI, per germline. The CDR3 is 16 residues long. CDR3 in amino acids: CASSPVLGGLNTEAFF. For the CDR3, the DNA is TGTGCCAGCTCACCAGTTTTGGGGGGCTTGAACACTGAAGCTTTCTTT. Full variable domain (remainder filled in from reference TRBV18 and TRBJ1-1): NAGVMQNPRHLVRRRGQEARLRCSPMKGHSHVYWYRQLPEEGLKFMVYLQKENIIDESGMPKERFSAEFPKEGPSILRIQQVVRGDSAAYFCASSPVLGGLNTEAFFGQGTRLTVV.

The V and J genes are TRBV15 and TRBJ1-3; no firm D call. V lost 1 base and J lost 6, with 7 bases in between. CDR1 and CDR2 from the germline V gene are LNHNV and YYDKDF (reference sequence). This CDR3 has 13 amino acids. CDR3 in DNA: TGTGCCACCAGCAGAGGGCCTGAAAACACCATATATTTT. Translating gives CATSRGPENTIYF.

The chain uses TRBV11-2 and TRBJ2-7; a weak D match, TRBD2 (5 bases). CDR1 SGHAT and CDR2 FQNNGV come from the germline V gene. V was cut by 5 bases and J by 9 bases, with 20 bases left in between. The CDR3 has 14 amino acids. The CDR3 region has the DNA TGTGCCAGCAGCCTCGGGGTTTTAGGTACGAGGCAGTACTTC. It is translated as CASSLGVLGTRQYF.

V and J are TRBV28 and TRBJ2-7; TRBD2 matches 12 bases. CDR3 length: 18 residues. Germline CDR1 is MDHEN and CDR2 is SYDVKM. The V gene end was trimmed by 5 bases and the J gene end by 5 bases; junction bases not matched to a gene: 16. CDR3 region: CASSIAGTSGRTRDEQYF. CDR3 coding DNA: TGTGCCAGCAGTATCGCCGGGACTAGCGGGCGGACAAGGGACGAGCAGTACTTC.

The chain carries TRBV18 and TRBJ1-3, with a weak D call TRBD1 (6 bases). Germline CDR1 and CDR2: KGHSH and LQKENI. This CDR3 is 18 amino acids long. V was cut by 1 base and J by 0 bases, with 16 bases left in between. The CDR3 is CASSPQTRQAYSGNTIYF. The CDR3 DNA reads TGTGCCAGCTCACCACAAACCAGACAGGCCTACTCTGGAAACACCATATATTTT.

This clone was counted only a few times. The chain employs TRBV6-1 and TRBJ2-7; TRBD2 aligns across 10 bases. CDR1 and CDR2 from the germline V gene are MNHNS and SASEGT. The CDR3 runs to 15 residues. V was pared by 4 bases and J by 4 bases, with 7 bases of the junction left unmatched. The CDR3 region is CASSVLAGSRYEQYF. The CDR3, as DNA: TGTGCCAGCAGTGTACTAGCGGGATCCCGGTACGAGCAGTACTTC.

The chain is built from TRBV5-1 and TRBJ1-1; TRBD1 agrees at 7 bases. V lost 5 bases and J lost 0; bases outside the gene matches: 4. The CDR3 has 14 residues. Germline-derived CDR1 and CDR2 are SGHRS and YFSETQ. The CDR3 DNA reads as TGCGCCAGCAGTTCGGGACAGTTGAACACTGAAGCTTTCTTT. Its translation: CASSSGQLNTEAFF. Supplemented by reference TRBV5-1 and TRBJ1-1, the full variable domain reads KAGVTQTPRYLIKTRGQQVTLSCSPISGHRSVSWYQQTPGQGLQFLFEYFSETQRNKGNFPGRFSGRQFSNSRSEMNVSTLELGDSALYLCASSSGQLNTEAFFGQGTRLTVV.

This chain joins TRBV15 and TRBJ2-7, with D perhaps TRBD1 or TRBD2 (6 bases each). Germline V gives CDR1 LNHNV, CDR2 YYDKDF (reference sequence). Trimming took 0 bases from V and 2 from J, leaving 8 bases between them. The CDR3 consists of 14 residues. The CDR3 nucleotides are TGTGCCACCAGCAGAGAAGGGGGGACCTACGAGCAGTACTTC. Its translation: CATSREGGTYEQYF.

With respect to this clone: Mismatch with germline at one junction end may stem from a read error. V usage is TRBV6-5 and J usage is TRBJ1-5; no clear D. Germline assignment: CDR1 MNHEY and CDR2 SVGAGI. The length of the CDR3 is 14 residues. CDR3 protein: CANSYVGGKQPQHF. The CDR3 DNA reads TGTGCCAACAGTTACGTGGGAGGGAAACAGCCCCAGCATTTT.

The J gene is TRBJ2-2, the V gene TRBV5-1; D may be TRBD2 (6 bases). CDR1 SGHRS and CDR2 YFSETQ come from the germline V gene. The V and J ends lost 3 bases and 0 bases respectively, with 6 bases between them. CDR3 size: 14 residues. In DNA form, the CDR3 reads TGCGCCAGCAGCTCGGGGGCGAACACCGGGGAGCTGTTTTTT. Residues: CASSSGANTGELFF.

The chain carries TRBV25-1 and TRBJ2-2, with D possibly TRBD2 on 5 matching bases. V was clipped by 5 bases and J by 0 bases, with 16 bases between them. Germline assignment: CDR1 MGHDK and CDR2 SYGVNS. The CDR3 is 17 residues long. The CDR3 loop is CASSKGVWQSNTGELFF. The CDR3 DNA sequence: TGTGCCAGCAGTAAGGGAGTTTGGCAGTCGAACACCGGGGAGCTGTTTTTT.

This clone was counted once. The J gene is TRBJ1-5, the V gene TRBV2; 7 nucleotides align to TRBD1. V trimming: 2 bases; J trimming: 7 bases; junction bases outside the gene matches: 5. Germline V gene data show CDR1 as SNHLY and CDR2 as FYNNEI. This CDR3 comprises 14 residues. The chain's CDR3 is CASSEQGGGQPQHF. CDR3 DNA: TGTGCCAGCAGTGAACAGGGGGGAGGCCAGCCCCAGCATTTT.

The CDR3 nucleotides read TGTGCCAGCAGTGAATACCGGGACAGGGTCGGGGCCAAAAACATTCAGTACTTC. It specifies CASSEYRDRVGAKNIQYF. The chain combines TRBV2 with TRBJ2-4; the match to TRBD1 covers 9 bases. V gave up 2 bases and J gave up 1 base; unmatched junction bases: 9. Germline-derived CDR1 and CDR2 are SNHLY and FYNNEI. CDR3 size: 18 residues.

The chain recombines TRBV29-1 with TRBJ2-1; 9 bases line up with TRBD2. The germline gives CDR1 SQVTM, CDR2 ANQGSEA. The CDR3 spans 15 residues. The V segment lost 2 bases and the J segment 9 bases; nucleotides outside the gene matches: 11. The CDR3 sequence is CSVEWLAGLSGEQFF. CDR3 nucleotide sequence: TGCAGCGTTGAATGGCTAGCGGGGCTTTCGGGTGAGCAGTTCTTC.

The chain recombines TRBV5-4 with TRBJ1-5; 7 bases align to TRBD1. Germline values: CDR1 SGHNT, CDR2 YYREEE (reference sequence). CDR3 size: 13 residues. V gave up 0 bases and J gave up 6 bases; unmatched junction bases: 0. As DNA, the CDR3 is TGTGCCAGCAGCTTGGAGGGGGCTCAGCCCCAGCATTTT. This translates into CASSLEGAQPQHF.

This clone appeared a single time. CDR3 bases: TGTGCCAGTAGGAATCCGGGACAGGGTCGAACTGAAGCTTTCTTT. Translating it yields CASRNPGQGRTEAFF. This chain joins TRBV19 and TRBJ1-1; TRBD1 matches at 9 bases. The CDR3 spans 15 residues. The V gene's germline CDR1 is LNHDA and CDR2 SQIVND (reference sequence). Trimming at V came to 6 bases and at J to 5 bases, leaving 10 bases not matched to a gene.

The chain employs TRBV10-3 and TRBJ2-7; D may match TRBD1 or TRBD2 (5 bases each). The V gene's germline CDR1 is ENHRY and CDR2 SYGVKD. The CDR3 has 13 residues. Trimming shortened V by 6 bases and J by 2 bases, and 11 bases separated the two germline ends. CDR3 residues: CAIRRDGAYEQYF. DNA for the CDR3: TGTGCCATCAGGAGGGACGGAGCCTACGAGCAGTACTTC.